These T cell receptor beta chains were read from a single sample in a study of shared clonotypes between healthy human individuals. The data were produced by immunoSEQ multiplex PCR, yet TCRdb's version contains in-frame clones alone and is incomplete. Counted here are some 2.3 million clones, 85% to 95% occurring once; the ten biggest clones make up 0.3% to 0.4%. Sequencing input: naive CD4+ T cells from PBMCs. The origin of the receptors is a man aged 18 to 35 in good health. Some clones in this sample may be carry-over from other donors' samples. Both conserved end residues are part of each CDR3. A D gene is named only where the DNA matches it firmly.

cdr3_aa: CASSFDRGTGGELFF; d_call: TRBD1; v_call: TRBV5-1
cdr3_aa: CAWFRDSGDNEQFF; d_call: NA; v_call: TRBV30
cdr3_aa: CASSVATRGGSYNEQFF; d_call: NA; v_call: TRBV9
cdr3_aa: CASSIPGLYEQYF; d_call: NA; v_call: TRBV19
cdr3_aa: CASSPTGRSTNEKLFF; d_call: NA; v_call: TRBV28
cdr3_aa: CASSLAWETQYF; d_call: NA; v_call: TRBV6-6
cdr3_aa: CASAPWGNSYEQYF; d_call: NA; v_call: TRBV28
cdr3_aa: CASPGLAGEVPDTQYF; d_call: TRBD2; v_call: TRBV28
cdr3_aa: CASSSTLTSGDQFF; d_call: TRBD2; v_call: TRBV27
cdr3_aa: CASSLGSAGRETQYF; d_call: NA; v_call: TRBV7-6
cdr3_aa: CASSPLRASGRHEQFF; d_call: TRBD2; v_call: TRBV11-2
cdr3_aa: CASSPEGLLINYGYTF; d_call: NA; v_call: TRBV18
cdr3_aa: CASSHPRTGGYQETQYF; d_call: TRBD1; v_call: TRBV5-6
cdr3_aa: CASSGPSTYEQYF; d_call: NA; v_call: TRBV11-2
cdr3_aa: CASSVGDPSYNEQFF; d_call: NA; v_call: TRBV5-1
cdr3_aa: CASSFGMRSEGTDTQYF; d_call: NA; v_call: TRBV7-9
cdr3_aa: CAWSGDLDQPQHF; d_call: NA; v_call: TRBV30
cdr3_aa: CASRAGPAYEQYF; d_call: NA; v_call: TRBV5-1
cdr3_aa: CASRYYRDRGLNEQFF; d_call: TRBD1; v_call: TRBV6-6